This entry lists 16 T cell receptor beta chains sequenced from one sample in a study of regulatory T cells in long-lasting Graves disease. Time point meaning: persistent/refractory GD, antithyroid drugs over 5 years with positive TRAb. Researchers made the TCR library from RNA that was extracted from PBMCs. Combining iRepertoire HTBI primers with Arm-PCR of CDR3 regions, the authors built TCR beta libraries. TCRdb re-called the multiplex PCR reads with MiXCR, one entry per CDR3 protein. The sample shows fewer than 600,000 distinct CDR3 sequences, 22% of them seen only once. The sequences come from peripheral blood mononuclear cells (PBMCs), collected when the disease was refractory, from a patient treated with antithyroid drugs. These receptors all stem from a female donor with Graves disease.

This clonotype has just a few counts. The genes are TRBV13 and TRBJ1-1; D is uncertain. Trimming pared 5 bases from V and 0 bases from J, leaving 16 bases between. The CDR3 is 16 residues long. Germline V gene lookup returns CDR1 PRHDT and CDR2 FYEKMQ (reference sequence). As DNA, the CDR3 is TGTGCCAGCAGCCGCCCGAGGAGGGCTTTGAACACTGAAGCTTTCTTT. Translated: CASSRPRRALNTEAFF.

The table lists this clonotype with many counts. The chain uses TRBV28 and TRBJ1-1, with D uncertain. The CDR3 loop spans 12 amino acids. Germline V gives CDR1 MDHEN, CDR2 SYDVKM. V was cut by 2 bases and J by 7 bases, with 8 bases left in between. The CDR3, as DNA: TGTGCCAGCAGTTTAGGTCAATTTGAAGCTTTCTTT. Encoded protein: CASSLGQFEAFF. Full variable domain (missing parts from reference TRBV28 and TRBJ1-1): DVKVTQSSRYLVKRTGEKVFLECVQDMDHENMFWYRQDPGLGLRLIYFSYDVKMKEKGDIPEGYSVSREKKERFSLILESASTNQTSMYLCASSLGQFEAFFGQGTRLTVV.

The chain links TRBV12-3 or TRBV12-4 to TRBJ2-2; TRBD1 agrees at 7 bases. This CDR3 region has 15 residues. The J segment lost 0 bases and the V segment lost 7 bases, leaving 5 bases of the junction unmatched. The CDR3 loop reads CASTWTGSNTGELFF. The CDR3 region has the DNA TGTGCCAGCACCTGGACAGGATCGAACACCGGGGAGCTGTTTTTT.

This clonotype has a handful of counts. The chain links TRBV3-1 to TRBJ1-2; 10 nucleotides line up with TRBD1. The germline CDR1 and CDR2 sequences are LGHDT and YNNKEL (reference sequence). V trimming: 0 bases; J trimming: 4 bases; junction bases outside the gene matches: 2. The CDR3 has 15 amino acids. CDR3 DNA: TGTGCCAGCAGCCAAGACCGGACAGGGGGCTATGGCTACACCTTC. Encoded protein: CASSQDRTGGYGYTF.

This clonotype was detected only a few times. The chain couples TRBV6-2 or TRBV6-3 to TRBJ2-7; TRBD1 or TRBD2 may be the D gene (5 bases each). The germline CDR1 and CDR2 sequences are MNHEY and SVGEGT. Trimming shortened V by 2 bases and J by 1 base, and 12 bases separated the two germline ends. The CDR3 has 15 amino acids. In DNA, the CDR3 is TGTGCCAGCAGTTACGGAGGACAAGGTTCCTACGAGCAGTACTTC. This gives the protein CASSYGGQGSYEQYF.

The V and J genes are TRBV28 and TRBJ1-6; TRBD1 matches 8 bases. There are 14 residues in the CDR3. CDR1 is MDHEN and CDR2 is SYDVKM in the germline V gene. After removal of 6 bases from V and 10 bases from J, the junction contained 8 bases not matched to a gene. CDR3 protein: CASRPTGEGSPLHF. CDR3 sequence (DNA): TGTGCCAGCAGGCCGACAGGGGAAGGGTCACCCCTCCACTTT.

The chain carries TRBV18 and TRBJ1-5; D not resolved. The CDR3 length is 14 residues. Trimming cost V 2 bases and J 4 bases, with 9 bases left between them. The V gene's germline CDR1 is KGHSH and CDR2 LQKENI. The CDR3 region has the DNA TGTGCCAGCTCACCAGTACAGTCGAATCAGCCCCAGCATTTT. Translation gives CASSPVQSNQPQHF.

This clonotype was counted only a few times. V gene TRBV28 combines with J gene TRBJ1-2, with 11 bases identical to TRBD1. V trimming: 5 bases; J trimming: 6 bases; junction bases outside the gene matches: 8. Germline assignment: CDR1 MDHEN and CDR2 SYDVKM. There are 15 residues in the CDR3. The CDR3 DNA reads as TGTGCCAGCAGTAAGCCCCGGACAGGGGGCCATGGCTACACCTTC. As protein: CASSKPRTGGHGYTF.

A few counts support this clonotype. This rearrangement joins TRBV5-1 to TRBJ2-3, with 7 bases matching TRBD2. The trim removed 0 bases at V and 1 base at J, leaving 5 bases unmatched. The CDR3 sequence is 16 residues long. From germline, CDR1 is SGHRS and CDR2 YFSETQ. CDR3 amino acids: CASSLVMGGGTDTQYF. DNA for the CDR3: TGCGCCAGCAGCTTGGTCATGGGAGGGGGCACAGATACGCAGTATTTT.

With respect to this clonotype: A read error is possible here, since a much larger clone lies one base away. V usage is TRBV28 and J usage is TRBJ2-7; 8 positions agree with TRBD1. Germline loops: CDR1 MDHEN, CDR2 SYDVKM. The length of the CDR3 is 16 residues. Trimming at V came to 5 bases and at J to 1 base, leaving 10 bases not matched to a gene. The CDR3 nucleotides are TGTGCCAGCAGTAACCTCTCGGGACAGGCTTCCTACGAGCAGTACTTC. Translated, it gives CASSNLSGQASYEQYF.

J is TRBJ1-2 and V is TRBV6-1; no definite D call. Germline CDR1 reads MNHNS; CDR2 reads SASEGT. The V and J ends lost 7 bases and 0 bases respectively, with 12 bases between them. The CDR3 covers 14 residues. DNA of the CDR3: TGTGCCAGCAACGAATACCCCACTAACTATGGCTACACCTTC. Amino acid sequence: CASNEYPTNYGYTF.

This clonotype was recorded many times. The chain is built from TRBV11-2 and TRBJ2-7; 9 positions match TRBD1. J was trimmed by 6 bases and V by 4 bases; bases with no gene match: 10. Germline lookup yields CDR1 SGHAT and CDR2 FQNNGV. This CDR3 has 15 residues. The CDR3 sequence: CASSSGTGPSLEQYF. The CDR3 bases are TGTGCCAGCAGCTCAGGGACAGGGCCCTCCCTCGAGCAGTACTTC.

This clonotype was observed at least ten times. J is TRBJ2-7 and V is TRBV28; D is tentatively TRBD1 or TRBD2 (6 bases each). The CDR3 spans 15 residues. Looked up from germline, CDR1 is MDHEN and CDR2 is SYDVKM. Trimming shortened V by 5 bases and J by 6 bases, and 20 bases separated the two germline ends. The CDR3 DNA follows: TGTGCCAGCAGTGCACAAAGGGGGGTTCCAGCCGAGCAGTACTTC. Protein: CASSAQRGVPAEQYF.

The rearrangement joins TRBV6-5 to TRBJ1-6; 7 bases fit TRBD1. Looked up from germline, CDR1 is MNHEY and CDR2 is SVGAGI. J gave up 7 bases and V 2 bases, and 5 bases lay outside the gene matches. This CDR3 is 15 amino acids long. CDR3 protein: CASSYGTDLNSPLHF. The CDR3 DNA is TGTGCCAGCAGTTACGGGACAGATCTCAATTCACCCCTCCACTTT.

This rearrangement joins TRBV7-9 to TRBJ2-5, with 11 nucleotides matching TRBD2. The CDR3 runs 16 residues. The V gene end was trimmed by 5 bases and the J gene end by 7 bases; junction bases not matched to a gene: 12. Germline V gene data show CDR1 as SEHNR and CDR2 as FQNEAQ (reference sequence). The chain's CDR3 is CASSTGTSGDHGTQYF. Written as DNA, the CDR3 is TGTGCCAGCAGCACCGGGACTAGCGGTGACCACGGGACCCAGTACTTC.

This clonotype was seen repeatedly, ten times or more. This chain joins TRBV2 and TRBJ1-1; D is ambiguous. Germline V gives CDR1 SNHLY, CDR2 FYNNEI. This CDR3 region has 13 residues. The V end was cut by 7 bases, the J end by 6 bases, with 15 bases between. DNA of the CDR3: TGTGCCAGCAATCCGGATCTGGTCTCTGAAGCTTTCTTT. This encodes CASNPDLVSEAFF.